The subject of this entry is one TCR beta chain. The data derive from a study of T cells in Graves' hyperthyroidism and ophthalmopathy. The CDR3 has 14 residues. Germline V gene data show CDR1 as MNHEY and CDR2 as SMNVEV (reference sequence). V lost 5 bases and J lost 3; bases outside the gene matches: 7. TCR beta CDR3 region amplification was performed from RNA transcripts. When the TCR CDR3 underwent first-round RT-PCR, the HTBI primer set was used. TCRdb re-called the multiplex PCR reads with MiXCR, one entry per CDR3 protein. This table holds 300,000 to 450,000 distinct CDR3 sequences, about 15% found once. Each diagnosis drew on symptoms, thyroxine, TRAb, thyroid ultrasound and orbital computed tomography findings.

The chain is built from TRBV27 and TRBJ2-7, with 7 positions matching TRBD2. Sequencing was carried out using blood. The sequence was collected from a woman aged 55 to 70 with Graves' hyperthyroidism. The CDR3 reads CASSPRGDLYEQYF. CDR3 coding DNA: TGTGCCAGCAGTCCCCGGGGGGACCTCTACGAGCAGTACTTC.